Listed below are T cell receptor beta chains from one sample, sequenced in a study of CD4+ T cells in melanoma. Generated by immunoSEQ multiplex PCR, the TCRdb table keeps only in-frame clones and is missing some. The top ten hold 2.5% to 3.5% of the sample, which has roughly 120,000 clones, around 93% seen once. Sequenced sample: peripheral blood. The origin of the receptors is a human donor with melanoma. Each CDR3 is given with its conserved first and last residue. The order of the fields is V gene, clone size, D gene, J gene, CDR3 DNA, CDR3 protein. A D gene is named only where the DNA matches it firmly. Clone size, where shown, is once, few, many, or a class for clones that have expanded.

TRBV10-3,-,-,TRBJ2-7,TGTGCCATCAGTGACAGGGACGAGCAGTACTTC,CAISDRDEQYF
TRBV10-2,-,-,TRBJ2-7,TGCGCCAGCACCGAAGCGGGCGCTTACGTGGAGCAGTACTTC,CASTEAGAYVEQYF
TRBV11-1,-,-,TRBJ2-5,TGTGCCAGCAGCTTCGGTACAGAGTACCAAGAGACCCAGTACTTC,CASSFGTEYQETQYF
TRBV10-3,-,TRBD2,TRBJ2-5,TGTGCCAACAGTGGCGGGAGAGGAGAGACCCAGTACTTC,CANSGGRGETQYF
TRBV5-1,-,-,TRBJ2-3,TGCGCCAGCAGCTTGGGGCGGAGCACAGATACGCAGTATTTT,CASSLGRSTDTQYF
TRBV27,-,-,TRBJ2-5,TGTGCCAGCAGTACAAGGGACCAAGAGACCCAGTACTTC,CASSTRDQETQYF
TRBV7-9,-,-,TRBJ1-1,TGTGCCAGCAGCTTAACGGCGAACACTGAAGCTTTCTTT,CASSLTANTEAFF
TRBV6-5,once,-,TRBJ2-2,TGTGCCAGCCAACGTGGCACCGGGGAGCTGTTTTTT,CASQRGTGELFF
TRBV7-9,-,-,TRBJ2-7,TGTGCCAGCAGCTTGTGGTCGGACTCCTACGAGCAGTACTTC,CASSLWSDSYEQYF
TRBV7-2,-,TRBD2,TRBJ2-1,TGTGCCAGCAGCCGCGGGGCGGGGGGGTCTCATGAGCAGTTCTTC,CASSRGAGGSHEQFF